This TCR beta chain came from a study of PD-1 blockade in classical Hodgkin lymphoma. Study observations and caveats: Relapsed/refractory patients reportedly had the lowest baseline TCR diversity, below newly diagnosed patients, who were below healthy donors.

Of note for this clone: As yet, its antigen is unknown.

Measured with immunoSEQ multiplex PCR; TCRdb has only the in-frame clones, and not every one. Here the sample spans tens of thousands of clones, roughly 92% being singletons. With 3 bases clipped from V and 8 bases from J, the junction kept 6 bases outside the gene matches. Germline CDR1 and CDR2: MDHEN and SYDVKM. The CDR3 extends over 13 amino acids. Noted time point: newly diagnosed, previously untreated cHL patient sample. Sequencing input: peripheral blood mononuclear cells (PBMCs). The clonotype was recovered from a human donor with classical Hodgkin lymphoma. The chain couples TRBV28 to TRBJ1-2; 7 nucleotides align to TRBD1. The CDR3 spells CASSFRQGLGYTF. The CDR3 bases are TGTGCCAGCAGTTTCCGACAGGGATTAGGCTACACCTTC.